This TCR beta chain was identified in a study of T-cell memory formation after mild COVID-19 (dated by TCRdb to about 2021). About the full investigation: Most TCR sequence clusters were specific to one of the two donors. T-cell clones expanding and contracting after mild COVID-19 in two donors were tracked by longitudinal TCRalpha and TCRbeta repertoire sequencing. The cohort comprised two young, previously healthy adult volunteers, one female and one male. Results the study describes overall, beyond this receptor: SARS-CoV-2 specificity of the second-wave clones peaking on day 37 was not confirmed. Clones contracting from day 15 to 85 had balanced CD4/CD8 phenotypes, while a second wave expanding from day 15 to 37 was biased towards CD4+. The detection of some responding clones in pre-infection memory suggests that pre-existing cross-reactive memory T cells joined the SARS-CoV-2 response. The study included only a couple of mild cases, and larger cohorts that include severe cases with pre-infection samples were judged to be necessary. Contracting CD4+ clones were found mainly in CM and EM memory subsets, while CD8+ clones were enriched in EMRA.

This clonotype has only a few counts. Which antigen it targets is not known. No much larger clone is present one base from it, and per-base qualities are unavailable. The CDR3 holds 14 amino acids from the cysteine to the phenylalanine. Solely the CDR3 DNA is kept, with 42 bases framed from the first base. The trim is 0 bases for V and 1 base for J, with a gap of 7 bases between the germline ends. CDR1 and CDR2 are read off the germline V gene as SGHAT and FQNNGV. TCRdb lists the instrument as Illumina NovaSeq 6000. TCRalpha and TCRbeta cDNA libraries were constructed by 5'RACE with constant-segment primers, with sample barcodes and unique molecular identifiers being introduced. RNA was extracted from every sample with Trizol reagent. Library amplification was performed in two PCR steps, and a second sample barcode and Illumina TruSeq adapters were introduced in the second step. Libraries were sequenced on an Illumina NovaSeq with 2 x 150 bp paired-end reads. Per the source publication's procedure: Reads were demultiplexed and collapsed into UMI-guided consensus sequences with migec v1.2.7. Using mixcr v2.1.11, the UMI consensuses were aligned to TRA and TRB V and J templates and assembled into clonotypes. A clonotype was counted as expanded or contracted only when both edgeR and NoisET called the clonotype significant, with the noise models trained on biological replicates. For edgeR calls, the thresholds were a false discovery rate-adjusted p below 0.01 and a log2 fold-change of 1. As an exploratory analysis of dynamics, max-normalized trajectories of the 1000 most abundant clonotypes were examined by PCA with hierarchical clustering. Each responding clone was given a CD4 or CD8 phenotype based on the CD4+ and CD8+ repertoires, which had been sequenced separately. The public reads were quality trimmed at Q25 with fastp and then assembled into clones with MiXCR by TCRdb, keeping productive beta chains. Records with the same CDR3 protein are collapsed into one entry carrying the most frequent genes and DNA. The V and J calls and clone size are TCRdb's, not the authors'. Across this sample there are roughly 500,000 distinct CDR3 sequences, with roughly 20% seen only once. The ten largest account for approximately 12% of the sample.

Ficoll-Paque density gradient centrifugation was the method used to isolate PBMCs. The source is an adult woman who had mild COVID-19 (a few samples of this study predate the infection). The sample titles of this study are shuffled in the database, so cell type and time point are left out; the donor was told from shared clones. The rearrangement combines TRBV11-2 with TRBJ2-7, and the D gene may be TRBD2, 5 bases matching. Sequencing input: PBMCs or a T cell subset sorted from them (not recorded which). The CDR3 here reads CASSLERRSYEQYF. In nucleotides, the sequence is TGTGCCAGCAGCTTAGAGCGGAGGTCCTACGAGCAGTACTTC. With the portions outside the CDR3 filled from the reference TRBV11-2 and TRBJ2-7 genes, the complete variable region becomes EAGVAQSPRYKIIEKRQSVAFWCNPISGHATLYWYQQILGQGPKLLIQFQNNGVVDDSQLPKDRFSAERLKGVDSTLKIQPAKLEDSAVYLCASSLERRSYEQYFGPGTRLTVT.